The subject of this entry is one T cell receptor beta chain. The naive CD8 subset, CD45RO-negative cells positively selected for CCR7, excluded terminally differentiated effector memory CD45RA+ cells. The input for sorted-subset replicate PCRs was 200 ng DNA, about 30,000 T cell genomes. The method was immunoSEQ multiplex PCR; TCRdb's version includes in-frame clones alone and lacks a portion of them. The sample has approximately 840,000 clones; about 96% are singletons. This sample stems from a study of shared clonotypes between healthy human individuals. Study background: Donor composition was a couple of women and three men, aged 18 to 49.

V lost 5 bases, J lost 9 bases, and 16 bases stayed unmatched. The CDR3 runs 16 residues. The germline V gene encodes CDR1 MNHNY and CDR2 SVGAGI (reference sequence). The receptor was derived from a young man in good health. The source material was naive CD8+ T cells sorted from blood. V usage is TRBV6-6 and J usage is TRBJ2-1; TRBD2 matches 7 bases. The CDR3 is CASSHSRDPPSGEQFF. CDR3 nucleotides: TGTGCCAGCAGTCATTCCCGGGACCCACCTAGCGGTGAGCAGTTCTTC.